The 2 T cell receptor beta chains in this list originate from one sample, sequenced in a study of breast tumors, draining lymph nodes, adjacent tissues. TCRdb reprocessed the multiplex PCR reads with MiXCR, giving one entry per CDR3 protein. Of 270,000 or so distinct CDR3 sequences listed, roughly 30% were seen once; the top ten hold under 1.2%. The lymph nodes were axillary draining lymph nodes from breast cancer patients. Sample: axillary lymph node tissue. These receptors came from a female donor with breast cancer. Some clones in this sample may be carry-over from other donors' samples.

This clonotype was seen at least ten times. The CDR3 is CASSSGALAGVGELFF. CDR3 coding DNA: TGTGCCAGCAGTTCGGGAGCACTAGCGGGCGTCGGGGAGCTGTTTTTT. The chain employs TRBV12-3 or TRBV12-4 and TRBJ2-2; 9 bases match TRBD2. The V and J ends lost 4 bases and 7 bases, in that order; junction bases with no gene match: 10. This CDR3 has 16 amino acids.

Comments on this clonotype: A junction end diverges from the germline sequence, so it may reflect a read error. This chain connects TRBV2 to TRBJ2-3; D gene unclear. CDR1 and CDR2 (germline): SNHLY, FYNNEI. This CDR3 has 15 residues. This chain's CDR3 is CASSELTSNADTQYF. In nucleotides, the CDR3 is TGTGCCAGCAGTGAACTAACTTCAAACGCAGATACACAGTATTTT.